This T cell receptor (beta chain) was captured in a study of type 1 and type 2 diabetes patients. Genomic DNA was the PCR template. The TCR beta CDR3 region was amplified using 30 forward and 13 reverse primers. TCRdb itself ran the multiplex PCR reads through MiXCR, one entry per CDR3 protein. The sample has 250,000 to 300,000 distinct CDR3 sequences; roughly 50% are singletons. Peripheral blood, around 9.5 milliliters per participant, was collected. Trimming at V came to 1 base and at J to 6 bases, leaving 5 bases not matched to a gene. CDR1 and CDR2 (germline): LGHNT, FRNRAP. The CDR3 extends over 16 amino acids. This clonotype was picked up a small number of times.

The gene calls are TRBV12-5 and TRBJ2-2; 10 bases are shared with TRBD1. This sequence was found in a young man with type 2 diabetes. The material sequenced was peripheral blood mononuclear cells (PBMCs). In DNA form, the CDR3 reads TGTGCTAGTGGTTTGGCTACCGGGACAGGGGCCGGGGAGCTGTTTTTT. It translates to CASGLATGTGAGELFF.